Shown below are 5 T cell receptor beta chains from a single sample sequenced in a study of T cell repertoires in cytomegalovirus infection. TCRdb passed the reads through MiXCR, listing each CDR3 protein once. The sample lists 200,000 to 300,000 distinct CDR3 sequences, roughly 10% occurring once. The sequenced sample consisted of PBMCs. The receptors here all came from a human donor in good health (CMV status not recorded). Some clones in this sample may be carry-over from other donors' samples.

This clonotype has at least ten counts. V is TRBV19 and J is TRBJ2-1, with 7 bases aligning to TRBD1. The V gene's germline CDR1 is LNHDA and CDR2 SQIVND (reference sequence). The V segment lost 4 bases and the J segment 1 base; nucleotides outside the gene matches: 13. The CDR3 covers 18 residues. CDR3 sequence: CASSRIPRGTKSYNEQFF. The CDR3 coding sequence is TGTGCCAGTAGTAGGATCCCCAGGGGGACCAAATCCTACAATGAGCAGTTCTTC.

This clonotype was seen at least ten times. This chain connects TRBV6-1 to TRBJ2-7, with D hard to call. The CDR3 is 12 amino acids. Germline values: CDR1 MNHNS, CDR2 SASEGT. The ends were cut back, 3 bases at V and 3 bases at J, with 6 bases in the middle. The CDR3 bases are TGTGCCAGCAGTGACATGCACTACGAGCAGTACTTC. Encoded protein: CASSDMHYEQYF.

At least ten counts were recorded for this clonotype. This rearrangement joins TRBV12-3 or TRBV12-4 to TRBJ1-1, with D possibly matching TRBD1 (6 bases). The V end lost 6 bases, the J end lost 6 bases, and 11 bases lay between the germline ends. This CDR3 is 12 amino acids long. CDR3 residues: CASRGQSPEAFF. DNA for the CDR3: TGTGCCAGCAGGGGACAATCCCCTGAAGCTTTCTTT.

This clonotype was seen repeatedly, ten times or more. The rearrangement links TRBV19 to TRBJ2-1; D unclear. Per the germline V gene, CDR1 is LNHDA and CDR2 is SQIVND (reference sequence). The CDR3 extends over 13 amino acids. Deletions cut 5 bases from V and 10 bases from J, with 15 bases between. Here the CDR3 reads CASSPRELYEQFF. DNA for the CDR3: TGTGCCAGTAGTCCAAGGGAACTCTACGAGCAGTTCTTC.

The V call is TRBV28, the J call TRBJ2-5; 10 nucleotides match TRBD2. Germline V gene sequence: CDR1 MDHEN, CDR2 SYDVKM. This CDR3 has 14 amino acids. With V trimmed by 5 bases and J by 5 bases, 5 bases remained unmatched. CDR3 sequence: CASSGAGGRETQYF. The CDR3 DNA sequence: TGTGCCAGCAGTGGAGCGGGGGGGCGGGAGACCCAGTACTTC.